What follows is one T cell receptor beta chain and its context. Its antigen is currently unknown. The data were obtained in a study of T cells in localized non-small cell lung cancer. Study results and limitations: Among the top 100 tumor clones, a median roughly 57 appeared in adjacent lung. Owing to sequencing of a solitary tumor region, heterogeneity cannot be discounted.

V dropped 6 bases and J dropped 7; count of bases not matched to a gene: 5. This CDR3 spans 13 amino acids. Germline-derived CDR1 and CDR2 are SNHLY and FYNNEI. TCRdb keeps only in-frame clones here, not all; method: immunoSEQ multiplex PCR. The sample consists of approximately 150,000 clones, roughly 90% of them appearing once. The rearrangement uses TRBV2 and TRBJ1-5; 8 bases line up with TRBD1. Sequencing used peripheral blood, obtained before any cancer treatment. The source of this sequence is a female donor at least 60 years old with stage I lung adenocarcinoma. Here the CDR3 reads CASSAGGQQPQHF. The DNA for the CDR3 is TGTGCCAGCAGCGCAGGGGGCCAACAGCCCCAGCATTTT.